Below, 18 T cell receptor beta chains from the same sample are listed, as sequenced in a study of T cell responses to AZD1222 COVID-19 vaccine. Only in-frame clones appear in the TCRdb table, and some are missing; sequencing was by immunoSEQ multiplex PCR. The data show over 90,000 clones, with about nine tenths seen just once and less than 55% held by the top ten. The sequencing used peripheral blood, collected on day 0 of AZD1222 vaccination. These TCRs come from an adult in good health.

This rearrangement joins TRBV24-1 to TRBJ2-1; D is perhaps TRBD2 (5 bases). The CDR3 length is 12 residues. Germline values: CDR1 KGHDR, CDR2 SFDVKD. V dropped 6 bases and J dropped 5 bases, with 7 bases sitting between them. The CDR3 DNA sequence: TGTGCCACCAGTCTACTAGACAATGAGCAGTTCTTC. Amino acids: CATSLLDNEQFF.

This clone was seen a handful of times. V usage is TRBV7-9 and J usage is TRBJ2-1; 11 bases match TRBD2. CDR3 size: 18 residues. CDR1 and CDR2 from the germline V gene are SEHNR and FQNEAQ (reference sequence). V shed 5 bases and J 3 bases; nucleotides not matched to a gene: 12. The CDR3 spells CASSPPSILAGVYNEQFF. The DNA for the CDR3 is TGTGCCAGCAGCCCACCCAGTATACTAGCGGGAGTCTACAATGAGCAGTTCTTC.

The chain recombines TRBV6-5 with TRBJ1-1; 9 bases match TRBD1. In germline, CDR1 is MNHEY, CDR2 SVGAGI. The CDR3 is made up of 15 amino acids. Trimming took 7 bases from V and 1 from J; bases not matched to a gene: 7. The CDR3 here is CASTKPGQGNTEAFF. In DNA form, the CDR3 reads TGTGCCAGCACCAAGCCGGGACAGGGGAACACTGAAGCTTTCTTT.

The chain employs TRBV25-1 and TRBJ1-6; no reliable D call. The CDR3 totals 12 residues. The V gene lost 10 bases and the J gene lost 0 bases, with 4 bases spanning the gap. Germline loops: CDR1 MGHDK, CDR2 SYGVNS. Written as DNA, the CDR3 is TGTGCCACCAGCTCCTATAATTCACCCCTCCACTTT. Encoded protein: CATSSYNSPLHF.

CDR3 DNA: TGTGCCAGCAGCCGCCTTCCTAGCGGGAGATCGGCCGAGCAGTACTTC. The encoded protein is CASSRLPSGRSAEQYF. This chain uses TRBV27 with TRBJ2-7; 10 bases match TRBD2. Germline loops: CDR1 MNHEY, CDR2 SMNVEV (reference sequence). There are 16 residues in the CDR3. V gave up 6 bases and J gave up 6 bases; unmatched junction bases: 14.

The rearrangement links TRBV7-9 to TRBJ1-2, with D possibly being TRBD1 (6 bases). Trimming removed 7 bases from V and 5 bases from J, with 17 bases in between. The CDR3 length is 14 residues. Germline CDR1 SEHNR, CDR2 FQNEAQ (reference sequence). CDR3 region: CASTEPGGPYGYTF. The CDR3 nucleotides read TGTGCCAGCACCGAACCGGGGGGGCCGTATGGCTACACCTTC.

The rearrangement uses TRBV19 and TRBJ2-7; TRBD1 aligns across 10 bases. This CDR3 has 15 residues. J lost 5 bases, V lost 1 base, and 5 bases had no gene match. Germline V gene lookup returns CDR1 LNHDA and CDR2 SQIVND (reference sequence). The CDR3 spells CASSIVGTGDHEQYF. The CDR3 DNA reads as TGTGCCAGTAGTATAGTGGGGACAGGGGACCACGAGCAGTACTTC.

The chain uses TRBV7-2 and TRBJ2-7; D is possibly TRBD1 (6 bases). The V gene's germline CDR1 is SGHTA and CDR2 FQGNSA. V was trimmed by 2 bases and J by 5 bases, leaving 16 bases between them. CDR3 length equals 15 residues. CDR3 bases: TGTGCCAGCAGCTTAACCCCAGGGGCGTATAACGAGCAGTACTTC. It codes for CASSLTPGAYNEQYF. The whole variable domain, remainder taken from reference TRBV7-2 and TRBJ2-7, is GAGVSQSPSNKVTEKGKDVELRCDPISGHTALYWYRQSLGQGLEFLIYFQGNSAPDKSGLPSDRFSAERTGGSVSTLTIQRTQQEDSAVYLCASSLTPGAYNEQYFGPGTRLTVT.

J is TRBJ2-3 and V is TRBV28, with a tentative D call TRBD1 (5 bases). Germline V gene sequence: CDR1 MDHEN, CDR2 SYDVKM. Trimming took 8 bases from V and 0 from J, leaving 24 bases between them. CDR3 size: 18 residues. In DNA form, the CDR3 reads TGTGCCAGCGGGCCGTTTCGGACATCCGACCCTAGCACAGATACGCAGTATTTT. Its translation: CASGPFRTSDPSTDTQYF.

The chain carries TRBV7-8 and TRBJ2-7; D is unclear. Trimming cost V 1 base and J 4 bases, with 8 bases left between them. The germline V gene has CDR1 SGHVS and CDR2 FQNEAQ. This CDR3 has 13 amino acids. The DNA of the CDR3 is TGTGCCAGCAGCTTAGGACCAAAATACGAGCAGTACTTC. It translates to CASSLGPKYEQYF.

The chain employs TRBV5-1 and TRBJ2-3, with D maybe TRBD2 (5 bases). V shed 4 bases and J shed 0 bases, with 12 bases lying between them. The CDR3 loop spans 15 amino acids. Germline CDR1 is SGHRS and CDR2 is YFSETQ. The CDR3 here is CASSPPEGSTDTQYF. The CDR3 DNA reads TGCGCCAGCAGCCCCCCTGAGGGTAGCACAGATACGCAGTATTTT.

The chain combines TRBV9 with TRBJ2-1, with a weak D call TRBD2 (6 bases). This CDR3 spans 15 amino acids. With 4 bases removed from V and 1 base from J, the gap between germline ends came to 12 bases. Looked up from germline, CDR1 is SGDLS and CDR2 is YYNGEE. CDR3 in DNA: TGTGCCAGCAGCATCCGACTAGGATCCTACAATGAGCAGTTCTTC. Protein sequence: CASSIRLGSYNEQFF. Looking up the rest from reference TRBV9 and TRBJ2-1 gives the full variable domain: DSGVTQTPKHLITATGQRVTLRCSPRSGDLSVYWYQQSLDQGLQFLIQYYNGEERAKGNILERFSAQQFPDLHSELNLSSLELGDSALYFCASSIRLGSYNEQFFGPGTRLTVL.

V and J are TRBV18 and TRBJ2-1; maybe TRBD2 (5 bases). Germline V lookup: CDR1 KGHSH, CDR2 LQKENI. The CDR3 contains 16 residues. V gave up 6 bases and J gave up 4 bases, with 19 bases separating them. The CDR3: CASSPGSPTLYNEQFF. The CDR3, as DNA: TGTGCCAGCTCCCCGGGGAGTCCCACACTATACAATGAGCAGTTCTTC.

The genes are TRBV7-2 and TRBJ2-3; 7 nucleotides agree with TRBD2. Germline loops: CDR1 SGHTA, CDR2 FQGNSA. V trimming: 1 base; J trimming: 6 bases; junction bases outside the gene matches: 7. The CDR3 contains 15 residues. The DNA for the CDR3 is TGTGCCAGCAGCTTAGAAGGGACTAATAGGGATACGCAGTATTTT. Translation gives CASSLEGTNRDTQYF.

The V gene is TRBV7-9, the J gene TRBJ1-3; D perhaps matches TRBD1 (5 bases). The CDR3 is 14 residues long. Germline CDR1 SEHNR, CDR2 FQNEAQ (reference sequence). V gave up 1 base and J gave up 2 bases, with 6 bases separating them. The CDR3 region is CASSLGGAGNTIYF. CDR3 sequence (DNA): TGTGCCAGCAGCTTAGGAGGGGCTGGAAACACCATATATTTT. Full variable domain (rest looked up from reference TRBV7-9 and TRBJ1-3): DTGVSQNPRHKITKRGQNVTFRCDPISEHNRLYWYRQTLGQGPEFLTYFQNEAQLEKSRLLSDRFSAERPKGSFSTLEIQRTEQGDSAMYLCASSLGGAGNTIYFGEGSWLTVV.

This chain uses TRBV5-1 with TRBJ2-6; a possible D gene is TRBD1 (6 bases). The CDR3 contains 15 residues. The germline CDR1 and CDR2 sequences are SGHRS and YFSETQ. V was pared by 7 bases and J by 0 bases, with 11 bases between. The CDR3 reads CASYRDSSGANVLTF. The CDR3 bases are TGCGCCAGCTACAGGGATTCCTCTGGGGCCAACGTCCTGACTTTC.

The rearrangement joins TRBV6-5 to TRBJ2-1; D is perhaps TRBD2 (5 bases). The CDR3 consists of 15 residues. Germline V gene sequence: CDR1 MNHEY, CDR2 SVGAGI. Deletions cut 2 bases from V and 0 bases from J, with 8 bases between. CDR3 in DNA: TGTGCCAGCAGTTACGATACTAGCTCCTACAATGAGCAGTTCTTC. This translates into CASSYDTSSYNEQFF.

The chain carries TRBV30 and TRBJ2-7; D possibly corresponds to TRBD2 (7 bases). V was pared by 0 bases and J by 2 bases, with 11 bases between. The CDR3 is made up of 14 amino acids. Germline CDR1 is GTSNPN and CDR2 is SVGIG (reference sequence). The CDR3 loop reads CAWSVGGLTYEQYF. The CDR3 DNA reads as TGTGCCTGGAGTGTCGGGGGGCTCACCTACGAGCAGTACTTC.